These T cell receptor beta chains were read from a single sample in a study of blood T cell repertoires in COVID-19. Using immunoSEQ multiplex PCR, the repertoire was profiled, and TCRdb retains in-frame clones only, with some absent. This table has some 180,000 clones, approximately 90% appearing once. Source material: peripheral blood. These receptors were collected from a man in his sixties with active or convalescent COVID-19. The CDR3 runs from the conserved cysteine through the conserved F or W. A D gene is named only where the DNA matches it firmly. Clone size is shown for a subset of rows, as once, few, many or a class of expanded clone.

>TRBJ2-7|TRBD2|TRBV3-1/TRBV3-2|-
CASSPRLAGAEQYF
TGTGCCAGCAGCCCACGCCTAGCGGGGGCCGAGCAGTACTTC
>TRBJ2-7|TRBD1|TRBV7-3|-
CASSFGRGLRPLYEQYF
TGTGCCAGCAGCTTTGGTAGGGGGCTACGGCCTCTCTACGAGCAGTACTTC
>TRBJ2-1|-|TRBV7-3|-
CASSLGEYNEQFF
TGTGCCAGCAGCTTGGGAGAATACAATGAGCAGTTCTTC
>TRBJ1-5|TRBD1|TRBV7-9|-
CASTTGTGDNQPQHF
TGTGCCAGCACCACCGGGACAGGGGACAATCAGCCCCAGCATTTT
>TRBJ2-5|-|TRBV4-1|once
CASSQGSRTWRETQYF
TGCGCCAGCAGCCAGGGTTCCCGCACGTGGAGAGAGACCCAGTACTTC
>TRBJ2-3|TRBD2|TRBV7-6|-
CASSSLAGTSTDTQYF
TGTGCCAGCAGCTCATTAGCGGGGACTAGCACAGATACGCAGTATTTT
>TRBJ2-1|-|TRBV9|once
CASSVYGASSYNEQFF
TGTGCCAGCAGCGTCTATGGAGCAAGCTCCTACAATGAGCAGTTCTTC
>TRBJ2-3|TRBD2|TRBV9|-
CASSVGEYGGGAADTQYF
TGTGCCAGCAGCGTAGGCGAATATGGCGGGGGGGCGGCAGATACGCAGTATTTT
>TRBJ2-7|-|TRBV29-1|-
CSVQLARSSYEQYF
TGCAGCGTCCAATTAGCGAGGAGCTCCTACGAGCAGTACTTC
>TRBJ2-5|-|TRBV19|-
CASSITGEETQYF
TGTGCCAGTAGTATTACCGGTGAAGAGACCCAGTACTTC
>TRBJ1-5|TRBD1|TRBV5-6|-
CASSKAGGSNQPQHF
TGTGCCAGCAGCAAGGCAGGGGGCAGCAATCAGCCCCAGCATTTT
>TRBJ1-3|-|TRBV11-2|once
CASSWDKRAGRSNTIYF
TGTGCCAGCAGCTGGGACAAGAGGGCAGGGCGATCAAACACCATATATTTT
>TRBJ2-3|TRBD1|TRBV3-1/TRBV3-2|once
CASSHTDRGTDTQYF
TGTGCCAGCAGCCATACGGACAGGGGGACAGATACGCAGTATTTT
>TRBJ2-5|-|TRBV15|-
CATSRGPPGGPRETQYF
TGTGCCACCAGCAGAGGCCCCCCCGGGGGACCCAGGGAGACCCAGTACTTC
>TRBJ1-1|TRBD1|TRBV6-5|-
CASIGQGGSDEAFF
TGTGCCAGCATAGGACAGGGGGGATCTGATGAAGCTTTCTTT
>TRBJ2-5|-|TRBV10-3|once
CAISEGAANQETQYF
TGTGCCATCAGTGAGGGGGCAGCCAACCAAGAGACCCAGTACTTC
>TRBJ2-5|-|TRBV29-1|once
CSVESWETSGQETQYF
TGCAGCGTTGAAAGCTGGGAGACTAGTGGGCAAGAGACCCAGTACTTC
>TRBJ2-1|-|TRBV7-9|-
CASSSRTERNEQFF
TGTGCCAGCAGCTCGCGGACAGAGCGGAATGAGCAGTTCTTC
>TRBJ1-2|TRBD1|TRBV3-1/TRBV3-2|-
CASSLNDRESYGYTF
TGTGCCAGCAGCCTCAACGACAGGGAGTCATATGGCTACACCTTC
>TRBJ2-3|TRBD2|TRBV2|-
CASGDSGGGTDTQYF
TGTGCCAGCGGGGATAGCGGGGGGGGCACAGATACGCAGTATTTT
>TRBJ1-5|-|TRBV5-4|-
CASSLAPDQPQHF
TGTGCCAGCAGCTTGGCTCCCGATCAGCCCCAGCATTTT
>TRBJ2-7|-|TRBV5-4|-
CASSLEGRYEQYF
TGTGCCAGCAGCTTGGAAGGGAGATACGAGCAGTACTTC
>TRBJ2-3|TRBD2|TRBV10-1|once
CASSESLSGGGTDTQYF
TGCGCCAGCAGTGAGTCTCTGAGCGGGGGGGGCACAGATACGCAGTATTTT
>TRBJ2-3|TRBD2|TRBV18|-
CASSSRTSGGTDTQYF
TGTGCCAGCTCATCTCGGACTAGCGGGGGCACAGATACGCAGTATTTT
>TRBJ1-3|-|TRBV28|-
CASSSPSGGGNTIYF
TGTGCCAGCAGTTCCCCGTCGGGGGGAGGAAACACCATATATTTT
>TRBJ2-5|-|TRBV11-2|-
CASSFGGPRETQYF
TGTGCCAGCAGCTTTGGAGGCCCCCGAGAGACCCAGTACTTC
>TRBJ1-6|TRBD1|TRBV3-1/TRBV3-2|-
CASSPYRGDSPLHF
TGTGCCAGCAGCCCCTACAGGGGGGATTCACCCCTCCACTTT
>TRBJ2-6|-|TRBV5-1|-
CASREGYSGANVLTF
TGCGCCAGCAGGGAGGGTTACTCTGGGGCCAACGTCCTGACTTTC
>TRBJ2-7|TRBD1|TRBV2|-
CASSVRGGPSGEQYF
TGTGCCAGCAGTGTAAGAGGGGGCCCATCAGGGGAGCAGTACTTC
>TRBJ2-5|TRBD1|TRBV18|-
CASSLLRDSQETQYF
TGTGCCAGCTCACTCCTCCGGGACAGCCAAGAGACCCAGTACTTC
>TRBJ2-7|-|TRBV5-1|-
CASSLGPGEAYEQYF
TGCGCCAGCAGCTTGGGCCCGGGGGAGGCCTACGAGCAGTACTTC
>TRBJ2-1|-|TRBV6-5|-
CASRNTLSLDEQFF
TGTGCCAGCAGAAACACGCTCAGTCTGGATGAGCAGTTCTTC
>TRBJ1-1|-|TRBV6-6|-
CATLLNTEAFF
TGTGCCACCCTCTTGAACACTGAAGCTTTCTTT
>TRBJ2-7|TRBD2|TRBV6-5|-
CASKKPGLATYEQYF
TGTGCCAGCAAGAAACCGGGACTAGCTACCTACGAGCAGTACTTC
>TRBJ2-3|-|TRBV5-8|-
CASSLRETPWTQYF
TGTGCCAGCAGCTTGAGGGAGACACCCTGGACGCAGTATTTT
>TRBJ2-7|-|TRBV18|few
CASSLSQGLSYEQYF
TGTGCCAGCTCACTCTCACAGGGCCTCTCCTACGAGCAGTACTTC
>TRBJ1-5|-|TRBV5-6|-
CASSRQGPVNQPQHF
TGTGCCAGCAGCCGTCAGGGGCCAGTTAATCAGCCCCAGCATTTT
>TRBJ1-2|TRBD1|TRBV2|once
CAGQGGHGYTF
TGTGCCGGACAGGGAGGTCATGGCTACACCTTC
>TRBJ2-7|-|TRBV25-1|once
CASRLREGQYF
TGTGCCAGCAGGCTACGCGAGGGGCAGTACTTC
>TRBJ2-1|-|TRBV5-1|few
CASSLWVGGVDEQFF
TGCGCCAGCAGCTTGTGGGTCGGAGGGGTGGATGAGCAGTTCTTC
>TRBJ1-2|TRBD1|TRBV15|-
CATSRDVRGQHYGYTF
TGTGCCACCAGCAGAGATGTCAGGGGACAGCACTATGGCTACACCTTC
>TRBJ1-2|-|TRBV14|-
CAVMEYSGQYGYTF
TGTGCCGTCATGGAGTACTCCGGACAGTATGGCTACACCTTC
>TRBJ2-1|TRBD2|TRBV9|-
CASSLGLAGFDNEQFF
TGTGCCAGCAGCCTCGGACTAGCGGGGTTCGACAATGAGCAGTTCTTC
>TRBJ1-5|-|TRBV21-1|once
CASRQGANQPQHF
TGTGCCAGCAGACAGGGTGCAAATCAGCCCCAGCATTTT
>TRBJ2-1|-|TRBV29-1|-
CSVEDPTMGGFNEQFF
TGCAGCGTTGAAGACCCTACTATGGGGGGATTCAATGAGCAGTTCTTC
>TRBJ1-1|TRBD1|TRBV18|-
CASSPQGSRGTEAFF
TGTGCCAGCTCACCACAGGGGTCCAGGGGGACTGAAGCTTTCTTT
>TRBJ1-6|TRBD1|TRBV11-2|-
CASSQTGGPSYNSPLHF
TGTGCCAGCAGCCAAACAGGGGGTCCCTCCTATAATTCACCCCTCCACTTT
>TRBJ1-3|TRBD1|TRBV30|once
CAWTRGSGNTIYF
TGTGCCTGGACCAGGGGGTCTGGAAACACCATATATTTT
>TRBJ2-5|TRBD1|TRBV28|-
CASTQTGGQETQYF
TGTGCCAGCACCCAGACAGGGGGCCAAGAGACCCAGTACTTC
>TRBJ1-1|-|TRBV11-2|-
CASGSWAGEAFF
TGTGCCAGCGGTTCCTGGGCGGGAGAAGCTTTCTTT
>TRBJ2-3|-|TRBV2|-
CASSPRPGDTQYF
TGTGCCAGCAGCCCCCGCCCCGGGGATACGCAGTATTTT
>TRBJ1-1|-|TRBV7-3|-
CASSLTAWDTEAFF
TGTGCCAGCAGCTTGACAGCCTGGGACACTGAAGCTTTCTTT
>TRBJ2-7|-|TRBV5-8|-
CASSLDPGKYYEQYF
TGTGCCAGCAGCTTGGATCCGGGAAAATACTACGAGCAGTACTTC
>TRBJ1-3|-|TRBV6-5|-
CASSWQGGGGNTIYF
TGTGCCAGCAGTTGGCAGGGAGGAGGTGGAAACACCATATATTTT
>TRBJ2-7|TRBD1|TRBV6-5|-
CASSFTGTDFTYEQYF
TGTGCCAGCAGTTTCACCGGGACAGACTTTACCTACGAGCAGTACTTC